This T cell receptor (beta chain) was sequenced during a study of cytomegalovirus exposure and HLA in healthy donors. Germline CDR1 reads MDHEN; CDR2 reads SYDVKM. Trimming cost V 4 bases and J 7 bases; bases outside gene matches: 14. The CDR3 has 17 residues. Study observations and caveats: It was likely that a cluster of highly shared sequence variants was a sequencing artifact.

Comments on this clone: The antigen is not known.

The study ran its PCR with 60 Vbeta and 13 Jbeta primers. Repertoires were generated with immunoSEQ multiplex PCR, while TCRdb's copy carries only in-frame clones and drops some. The sample has 140,000 to 150,000 clones, roughly 82% seen once; the top ten hold roughly 6.6%. The material sequenced was PBMCs. The TCR sequence derives from a man aged 25-45 years in good health and CMV-seronegative. This chain joins TRBV28 and TRBJ1-4, with 8 bases aligning to TRBD1. The CDR3 region is CASSSRTGRSLGEKLFF. In DNA, the CDR3 is TGTGCCAGCAGTTCTCGGACAGGGAGATCTCTTGGTGAAAAACTGTTTTTT.